One and the same sample provided the 22 T cell receptor beta chains below, sequenced in a study of OX40 agonist ivuxolimab in advanced cancers. Only in-frame clones appear in the TCRdb table, and some are missing; sequencing was by immunoSEQ multiplex PCR. This table holds over 100,000 clones, more than 80% found once. The specimen comprised CD4+ or CD8+ T cells sorted from blood, sampled in a trial of the OX40 agonist ivuxolimab. These receptors were obtained from an adult with an advanced solid tumor such as melanoma, head and neck, liver or kidney cancer.

The V and J genes are TRBV6-5 and TRBJ1-2; possible D gene TRBD1, 5 bases. The V gene's germline CDR1 is MNHEY and CDR2 SVGAGI. CDR3 length: 15 amino acids. The V end lost 2 bases, the J end lost 1 base, and 11 bases lay between the germline ends. CDR3 coding DNA: TGTGCCAGCAGTTACGGGGCAGCTGATAACTATGGCTACACCTTC. It encodes CASSYGAADNYGYTF.

The chain joins TRBV19 to TRBJ2-1; perhaps D is TRBD1 or TRBD2 (5 bases each). V dropped 9 bases and J dropped 0 bases, with 12 bases sitting between them. The germline CDR1 and CDR2 sequences are LNHDA and SQIVND (reference sequence). The CDR3 sequence is 14 residues long. DNA for the CDR3: TGTGCCAGCCGCTGGGGGAGCTCCTACAATGAGCAGTTCTTC. Translating gives CASRWGSSYNEQFF.

This clone was recorded once. The chain recombines TRBV27 with TRBJ1-4; 9 positions agree with TRBD1. Trimming removed 6 bases from V and 3 bases from J; junction bases left unmatched: 2. From germline, CDR1 is MNHEY and CDR2 SMNVEV (reference sequence). CDR3 length equals 14 residues. The CDR3 spells CASSRQGANEKLFF. CDR3 nucleotide sequence: TGTGCCAGCAGCCGACAGGGGGCTAATGAAAAACTGTTTTTT.

The chain is built from TRBV13 and TRBJ1-2; the D is unclear. From germline, CDR1 is PRHDT and CDR2 FYEKMQ (reference sequence). This CDR3 spans 18 amino acids. Trimming removed 5 bases at V and 2 bases at J, with 24 bases between. This CDR3 reads CASSPQRPTSTSNYGYTF. CDR3 nucleotides: TGTGCCAGCAGCCCCCAGAGGCCGACCTCAACATCGAACTATGGCTACACCTTC.

The V gene is TRBV19, the J gene TRBJ1-1; 9 bases agree with TRBD1. Germline CDR1 LNHDA, CDR2 SQIVND (reference sequence). The CDR3 sequence is 14 residues long. J lost 1 base, V lost 4 bases, and 1 base had no gene match. The CDR3 here is CASSKGQGNTEAFF. The CDR3 DNA is TGTGCCAGTAGTAAGGGACAGGGGAACACTGAAGCTTTCTTT.

This clone was recorded once. The gene calls are TRBV19 and TRBJ2-6, with D uncertain. With 7 bases removed from V and 1 base from J, the gap between germline ends came to 11 bases. The germline V gene encodes CDR1 LNHDA and CDR2 SQIVND (reference sequence). CDR3 length: 15 amino acids. This CDR3 is CASTLVLSGANVLTF. The CDR3 nucleotides read TGTGCCAGTACTCTGGTCCTATCTGGGGCCAACGTCCTGACTTTC.

The rearrangement uses TRBV2 and TRBJ2-7; 10 nucleotides match TRBD1. Looked up from germline, CDR1 is SNHLY and CDR2 is FYNNEI. V was clipped by 6 bases and J by 5 bases; unmatched bases: 10. This CDR3 is built from 15 residues. For the CDR3, the DNA is TGTGCCAGCAGGGTTACCGGGACAGGGGTTGACGAGCAGTACTTC. The encoded protein is CASRVTGTGVDEQYF.

This chain connects TRBV28 to TRBJ1-4, with 8 bases that match TRBD1. V lost 4 bases and J lost 11; bases outside the gene matches: 9. Germline loops: CDR1 MDHEN, CDR2 SYDVKM. The CDR3 length is 14 residues. CDR3 DNA: TGTGCCAGCAGTTCCCCGGACAGGGAGGGGAAACTGTTTTTT. This sequence encodes CASSSPDREGKLFF.

The chain joins TRBV10-1 to TRBJ2-5, with TRBD1 identical over 8 bases. Trimming at V came to 6 bases and at J to 5 bases, leaving 5 bases not matched to a gene. CDR3 length: 13 residues. CDR1 and CDR2 from the germline V gene are WNHNN and SYGVQD (reference sequence). For the CDR3, the DNA is TGCGCCAGCAGGGGACAGGTCGGGGAGACCCAGTACTTC. Translated: CASRGQVGETQYF.

The rearrangement uses TRBV6-5 and TRBJ2-5; D not certain. The CDR3 runs 13 residues. Germline values: CDR1 MNHEY, CDR2 SVGAGI. Trimming removed 2 bases from V and 10 bases from J, with 14 bases in between. The CDR3 reads CASSYEAQGNQYF. CDR3 bases: TGTGCCAGCAGTTACGAGGCCCAAGGGAACCAGTACTTC.

The chain joins TRBV30 to TRBJ1-4; no reliable D call. V was cut by 2 bases and J by 6 bases, with 16 bases left in between. CDR3 size: 15 residues. Germline CDR1 is GTSNPN and CDR2 is SVGIG (reference sequence). The CDR3 here is CAWSPAVGSDEKLFF. For the CDR3, the DNA is TGTGCCTGGAGTCCCGCGGTGGGATCCGATGAAAAACTGTTTTTT.

The V and J genes are TRBV7-9 and TRBJ1-5; 7 bases are shared with TRBD1. The CDR3 loop spans 16 amino acids. The junction had 9 bases not matched to a gene; V was cut back by 0 bases and J by 7 bases. CDR1 and CDR2 from the germline V gene are SEHNR and FQNEAQ (reference sequence). The CDR3 DNA reads TGTGCCAGCAGCTTAGCGTACGACAGGGTTTTGCAGCCCCAGCATTTT. As protein: CASSLAYDRVLQPQHF.

The count of this clone is one. The rearrangement links TRBV5-1 to TRBJ2-1, with D possibly matching TRBD2 (6 bases). The germline CDR1 and CDR2 sequences are SGHRS and YFSETQ. The CDR3 is 14 residues long. V lost 7 bases, J lost 7 bases, and 18 bases lay in between. The DNA of the CDR3 is TGCGCCAGCCAGGGACTTCTAGGGGCAAATGAGCAGTTCTTC. Translated: CASQGLLGANEQFF.

V is TRBV5-5 and J is TRBJ2-5, with D possibly TRBD1 on 6 matching bases. V was clipped by 0 bases and J by 1 base, with 10 bases between them. This CDR3 has 15 residues. CDR1 is SGHKS and CDR2 is YYEKEE in the germline V gene (reference sequence). This chain's CDR3 is CASSLDTGRQETQYF. The CDR3 nucleotides read TGTGCCAGCAGCTTGGATACAGGGCGCCAAGAGACCCAGTACTTC.

In its sample, this clone was seen once. The genes are TRBV10-1 and TRBJ2-5; D possibly corresponds to TRBD1 (6 bases). This CDR3 region has 15 residues. Germline V gene data show CDR1 as WNHNN and CDR2 as SYGVQD (reference sequence). V was pared by 2 bases and J by 5 bases, with 15 bases between. The CDR3 is CASSEGYRARETQYF. DNA of the CDR3: TGCGCCAGCAGTGAGGGGTACAGGGCAAGGGAGACCCAGTACTTC.

V and J are TRBV10-3 and TRBJ1-2; the D is unclear. This CDR3 contains 16 residues. With 4 bases removed from V and 0 bases from J, the gap between germline ends came to 15 bases. Per the germline V gene, CDR1 is ENHRY and CDR2 is SYGVKD. The CDR3 protein is CAISAQATVPNYGYTF. The CDR3 coding sequence is TGTGCCATCAGTGCTCAGGCAACAGTGCCTAACTATGGCTACACCTTC.

In its sample, this clone was seen once. The chain couples TRBV7-2 to TRBJ1-4, with 7 nucleotides matching TRBD1. CDR1 SGHTA and CDR2 FQGNSA come from the germline V gene. The V gene end was trimmed by 1 base and the J gene end by 7 bases; junction bases not matched to a gene: 6. The CDR3 is made up of 15 amino acids. The CDR3 sequence is CASSLVGQGGEKLFF. CDR3 sequence (DNA): TGTGCCAGCAGCTTAGTTGGGCAGGGGGGTGAAAAACTGTTTTTT.

The chain has TRBV28 and TRBJ2-5, with a possible D match to TRBD1 (6 bases). The J call is doubtful: the DNA matches TRBJ2-7 better. This CDR3 region has 16 residues. Germline values: CDR1 MDHEN, CDR2 SYDVKM. The CDR3 loop is CASSLSGHFQSYEQYF. In DNA form, the CDR3 reads TGTGCCAGCAGTTTATCGGGACATTTTCAATCCTACGAGCAGTACTTC.

This clone was counted a single time. The V gene is TRBV28, the J gene TRBJ2-3, with a tentative D call TRBD1 (7 bases). The CDR3 is 16 amino acids. V lost 4 bases and J 5 bases, leaving 19 bases between the germline ends. Germline V gene data show CDR1 as MDHEN and CDR2 as SYDVKM. The DNA of the CDR3 is TGTGCCAGCAGTTCCACCTCAGGGGGGTCAGGAGATACGCAGTATTTT. Translation: CASSSTSGGSGDTQYF.

V usage is TRBV15 and J usage is TRBJ2-2; weak D call: TRBD2 (5 bases). This CDR3 region has 14 residues. Germline V gives CDR1 LNHNV, CDR2 YYDKDF (reference sequence). V lost 4 bases to trimming and J lost 7 bases, with 13 bases between them. The CDR3 bases are TGTGCCACCAGCATCCTCCCTAGCAGCGGGGAGCTGTTTTTT. This codes for CATSILPSSGELFF. Together with reference TRBV15 and TRBJ2-2, the CDR3 gives the full variable domain: DAMVIQNPRYQVTQFGKPVTLSCSQTLNHNVMYWYQQKSSQAPKLLFHYYDKDFNNEADTPDNFQSRRPNTSFCFLDIRSPGLGDTAMYLCATSILPSSGELFFGEGSRLTVL.

This clone was seen a single time. V usage is TRBV20-1 and J usage is TRBJ2-7; D is perhaps TRBD2 (6 bases). Germline V gene data show CDR1 as DFQATT and CDR2 as SNEGSKA (reference sequence). CDR3 length: 11 residues. The V end was cut by 6 bases, the J end by 3 bases, with 9 bases between. CDR3 in amino acids: CSARDVYEQYF. CDR3 nucleotide sequence: TGCAGTGCGCGGGACGTCTACGAGCAGTACTTC.

A remark on this clone: Different DNA sequences within this sample yield the same CDR3. The chain links TRBV7-8 to TRBJ1-6, with D possibly matching TRBD1 (5 bases). V lost 1 base to trimming and J lost 10 bases, with 11 bases between them. Germline CDR1 SGHVS, CDR2 FQNEAQ. This CDR3 region has 14 residues. CDR3 bases: TGTGCCAGCAGCTTAGGGCAGGGCGGCTCACCCCTCCACTTT. The encoded protein is CASSLGQGGSPLHF.